This T cell receptor (beta chain) was recorded in a study of T-cell reconstitution after alpha-beta-depleted transplantation in children. Molecular barcoding with unique molecular identifiers was used for the TCRbeta library. MiXCR was run by TCRdb on the PCR reads, yielding one entry per CDR3 protein. The data contain 600,000 to 700,000 distinct CDR3 sequences, 16% of them singletons. This clonotype was sampled from a human donor who donated a stem cell graft to a child with acute myeloid leukemia. The source material was PBMCs from the stem cell graft donor, sampled from the stem cell graft.

The CDR3 DNA follows: TGTGCCAGCAGTCTCGGGGTGGGCGGAGCAAACATTCAGTACTTC. Its translation is CASSLGVGGANIQYF. The rearrangement links TRBV28 to TRBJ2-4; D is possibly TRBD2 (5 bases). This CDR3 is built from 15 residues. Germline loops: CDR1 MDHEN, CDR2 SYDVKM. V lost 5 bases and J 6 bases, leaving 17 bases between the germline ends.